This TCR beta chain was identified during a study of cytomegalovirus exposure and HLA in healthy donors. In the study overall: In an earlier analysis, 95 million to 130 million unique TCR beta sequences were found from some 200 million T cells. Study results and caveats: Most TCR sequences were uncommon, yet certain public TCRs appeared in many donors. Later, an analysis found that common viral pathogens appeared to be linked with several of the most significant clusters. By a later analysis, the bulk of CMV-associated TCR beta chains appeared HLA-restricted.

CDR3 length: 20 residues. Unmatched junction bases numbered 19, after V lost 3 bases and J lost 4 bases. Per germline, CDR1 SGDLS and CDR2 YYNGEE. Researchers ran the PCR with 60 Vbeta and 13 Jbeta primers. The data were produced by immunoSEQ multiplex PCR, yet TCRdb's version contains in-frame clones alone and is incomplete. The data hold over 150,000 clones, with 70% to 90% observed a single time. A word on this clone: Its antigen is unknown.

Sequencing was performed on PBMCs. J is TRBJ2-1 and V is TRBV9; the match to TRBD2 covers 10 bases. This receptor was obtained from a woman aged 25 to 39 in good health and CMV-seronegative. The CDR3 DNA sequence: TGTGCCAGCAGCGAAAACCTTAGGGCTAGCGGGAGTTCTGGGTACAATGAGCAGTTCTTC. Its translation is CASSENLRASGSSGYNEQFF.